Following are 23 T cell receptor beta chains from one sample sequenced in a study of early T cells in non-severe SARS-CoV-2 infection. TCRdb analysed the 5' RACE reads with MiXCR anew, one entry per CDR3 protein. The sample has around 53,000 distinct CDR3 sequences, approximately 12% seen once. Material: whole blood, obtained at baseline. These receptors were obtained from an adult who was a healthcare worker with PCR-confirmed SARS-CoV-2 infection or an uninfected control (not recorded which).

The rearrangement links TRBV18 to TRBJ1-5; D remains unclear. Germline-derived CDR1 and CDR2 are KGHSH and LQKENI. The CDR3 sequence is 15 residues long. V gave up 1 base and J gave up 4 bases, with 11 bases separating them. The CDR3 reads CASSPQARENQPQHF. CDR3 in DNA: TGTGCCAGCTCACCACAGGCGAGGGAAAATCAGCCCCAGCATTTT.

CDR3 residues: CASSWVVNRNNEQFF. The CDR3 coding sequence is TGTGCCAGCAGTTGGGTGGTCAACCGTAACAATGAGCAGTTCTTC. The chain has TRBV28 and TRBJ2-1; D is undetermined. CDR1 is MDHEN and CDR2 is SYDVKM in the germline V gene. The CDR3 sequence is 15 residues long. V was pared by 4 bases and J by 5 bases, with 15 bases between. Drawing the rest from reference TRBV28 and TRBJ2-1, the complete variable domain is DVKVTQSSRYLVKRTGEKVFLECVQDMDHENMFWYRQDPGLGLRLIYFSYDVKMKEKGDIPEGYSVSREKKERFSLILESASTNQTSMYLCASSWVVNRNNEQFFGPGTRLTVL.

The CDR3 DNA sequence: TGTGCCAGCAGCTTAGCGGCGGGCAGGGACTCTGGAAACACCATATATTTT. Amino acids: CASSLAAGRDSGNTIYF. The rearrangement joins TRBV7-2 to TRBJ1-3, with a possible D match to TRBD1 (5 bases). The V end lost 0 bases, the J end lost 0 bases, and 12 bases lay between the germline ends. Germline lookup yields CDR1 SGHTA and CDR2 FQGNSA. The CDR3 consists of 17 residues.

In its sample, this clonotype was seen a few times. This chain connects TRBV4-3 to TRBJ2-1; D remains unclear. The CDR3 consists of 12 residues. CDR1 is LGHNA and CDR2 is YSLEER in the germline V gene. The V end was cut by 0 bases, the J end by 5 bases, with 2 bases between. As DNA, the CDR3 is TGCGCCAGCAGCCAAGATCACAATGAGCAGTTCTTC. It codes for CASSQDHNEQFF.

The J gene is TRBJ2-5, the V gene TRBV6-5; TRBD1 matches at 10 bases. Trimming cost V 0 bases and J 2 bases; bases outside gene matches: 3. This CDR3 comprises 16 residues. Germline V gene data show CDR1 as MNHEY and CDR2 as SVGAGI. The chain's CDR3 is CASSYSRTGGQETQYF. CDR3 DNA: TGTGCCAGCAGTTACTCCCGGACAGGGGGTCAAGAGACCCAGTACTTC.

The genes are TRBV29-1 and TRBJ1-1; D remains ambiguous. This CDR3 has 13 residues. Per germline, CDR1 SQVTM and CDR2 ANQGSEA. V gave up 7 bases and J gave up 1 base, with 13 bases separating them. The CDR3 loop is CSAPINANTEAFF. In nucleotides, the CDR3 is TGCAGCGCGCCCATAAATGCGAACACTGAAGCTTTCTTT. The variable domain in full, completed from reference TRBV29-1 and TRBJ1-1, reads SAVISQKPSRDICQRGTSLTIQCQVDSQVTMMFWYRQQPGQSLTLIATANQGSEATYESGFVIDKFPISRPNLTFSTLTVSNMSPEDSSIYLCSAPINANTEAFFGQGTRLTVV.

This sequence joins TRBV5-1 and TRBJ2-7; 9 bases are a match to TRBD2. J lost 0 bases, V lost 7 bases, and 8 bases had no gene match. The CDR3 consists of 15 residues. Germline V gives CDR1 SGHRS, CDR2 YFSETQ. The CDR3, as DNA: TGCGCCAGCTCACGAAGCGGGAGGAGCTCCTACGAGCAGTACTTC. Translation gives CASSRSGRSSYEQYF.

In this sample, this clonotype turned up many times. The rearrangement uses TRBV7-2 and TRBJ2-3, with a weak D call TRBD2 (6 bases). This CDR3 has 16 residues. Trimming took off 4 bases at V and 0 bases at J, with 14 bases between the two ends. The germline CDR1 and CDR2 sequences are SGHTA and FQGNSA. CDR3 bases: TGTGCCAGCAGCTCTCCGTACCGGGGGAGCACAGATACGCAGTATTTT. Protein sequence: CASSSPYRGSTDTQYF.

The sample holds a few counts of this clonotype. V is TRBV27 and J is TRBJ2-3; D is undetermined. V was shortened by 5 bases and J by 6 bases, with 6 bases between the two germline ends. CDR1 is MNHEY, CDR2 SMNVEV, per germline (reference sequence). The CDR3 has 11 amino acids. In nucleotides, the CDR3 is TGTGCCAGCAGTGGCTCGGATACGCAGTATTTT. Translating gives CASSGSDTQYF.

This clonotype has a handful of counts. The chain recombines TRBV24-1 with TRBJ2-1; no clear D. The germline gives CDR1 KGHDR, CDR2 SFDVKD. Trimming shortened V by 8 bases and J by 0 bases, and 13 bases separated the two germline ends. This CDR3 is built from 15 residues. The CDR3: CATTGSSSSYNEQFF. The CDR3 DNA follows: TGTGCCACCACCGGGTCTTCGAGCTCCTACAATGAGCAGTTCTTC.

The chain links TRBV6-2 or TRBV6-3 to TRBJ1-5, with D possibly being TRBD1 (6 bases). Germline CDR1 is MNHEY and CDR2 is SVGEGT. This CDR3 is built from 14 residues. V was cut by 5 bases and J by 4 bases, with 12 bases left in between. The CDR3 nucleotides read TGTGCCAGCAGTCACAACAGGGTTAATCAGCCCCAGCATTTT. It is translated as CASSHNRVNQPQHF.

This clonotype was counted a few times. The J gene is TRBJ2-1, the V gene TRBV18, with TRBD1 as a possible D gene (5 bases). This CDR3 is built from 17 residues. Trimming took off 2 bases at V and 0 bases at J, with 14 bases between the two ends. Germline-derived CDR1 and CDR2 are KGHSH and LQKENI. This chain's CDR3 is CASSPFAGQSSYNEQFF. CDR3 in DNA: TGTGCCAGCTCACCATTTGCAGGGCAAAGCTCCTACAATGAGCAGTTCTTC. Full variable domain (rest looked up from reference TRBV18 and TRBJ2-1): NAGVMQNPRHLVRRRGQEARLRCSPMKGHSHVYWYRQLPEEGLKFMVYLQKENIIDESGMPKERFSAEFPKEGPSILRIQQVVRGDSAAYFCASSPFAGQSSYNEQFFGPGTRLTVL.

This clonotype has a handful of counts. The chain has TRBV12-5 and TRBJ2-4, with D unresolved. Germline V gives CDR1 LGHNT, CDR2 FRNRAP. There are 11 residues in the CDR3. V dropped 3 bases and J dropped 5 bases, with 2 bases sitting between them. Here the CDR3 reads CASGFENIQYF. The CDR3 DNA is TGTGCTAGTGGTTTCGAAAACATTCAGTACTTC.

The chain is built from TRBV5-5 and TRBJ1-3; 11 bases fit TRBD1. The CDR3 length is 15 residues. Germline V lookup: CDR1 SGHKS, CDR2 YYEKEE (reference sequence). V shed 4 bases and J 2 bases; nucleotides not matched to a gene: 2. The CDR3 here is CASSTGQGAGNTIYF. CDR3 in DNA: TGTGCCAGCAGCACGGGACAGGGGGCTGGAAACACCATATATTTT.

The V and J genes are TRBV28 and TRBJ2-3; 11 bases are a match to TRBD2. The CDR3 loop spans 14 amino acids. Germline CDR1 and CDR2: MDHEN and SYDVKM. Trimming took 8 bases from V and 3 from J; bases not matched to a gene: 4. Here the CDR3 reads CASLLAGDTDTQYF. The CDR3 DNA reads TGTGCCAGCCTACTAGCGGGAGATACAGATACGCAGTATTTT. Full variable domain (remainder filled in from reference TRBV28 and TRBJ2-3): DVKVTQSSRYLVKRTGEKVFLECVQDMDHENMFWYRQDPGLGLRLIYFSYDVKMKEKGDIPEGYSVSREKKERFSLILESASTNQTSMYLCASLLAGDTDTQYFGPGTRLTVL.

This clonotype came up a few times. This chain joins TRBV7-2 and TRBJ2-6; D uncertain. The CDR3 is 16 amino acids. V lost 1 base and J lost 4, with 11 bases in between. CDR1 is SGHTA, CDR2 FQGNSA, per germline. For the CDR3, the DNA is TGTGCCAGCAGCTTAGGGAGAGTCCGCGGGGCCAACGTCCTGACTTTC. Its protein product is CASSLGRVRGANVLTF.

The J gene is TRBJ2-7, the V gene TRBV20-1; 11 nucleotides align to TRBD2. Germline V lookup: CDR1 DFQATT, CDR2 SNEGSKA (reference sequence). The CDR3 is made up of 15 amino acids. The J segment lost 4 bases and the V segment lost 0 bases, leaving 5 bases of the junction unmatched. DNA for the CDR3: TGCAGTGCTAGAGAAAAACTAGCGGGAGTATACGAGCAGTACTTC. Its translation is CSAREKLAGVYEQYF.

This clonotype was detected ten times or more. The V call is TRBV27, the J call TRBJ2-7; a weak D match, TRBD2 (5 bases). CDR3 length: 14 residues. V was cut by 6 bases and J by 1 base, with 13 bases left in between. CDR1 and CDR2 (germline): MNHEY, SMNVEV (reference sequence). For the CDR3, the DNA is TGTGCCAGCAGCCGGAGCTCGGGGTCCTACGAGCAGTACTTC. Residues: CASSRSSGSYEQYF.

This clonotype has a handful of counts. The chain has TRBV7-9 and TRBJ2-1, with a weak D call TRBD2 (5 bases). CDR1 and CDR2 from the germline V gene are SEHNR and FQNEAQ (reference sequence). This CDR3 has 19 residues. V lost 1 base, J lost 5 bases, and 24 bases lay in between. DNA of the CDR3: TGTGCCAGCAGCTTAGACTCCTTGGAATTGCTCCGCGGGCACAATGAGCAGTTCTTC. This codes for CASSLDSLELLRGHNEQFF.

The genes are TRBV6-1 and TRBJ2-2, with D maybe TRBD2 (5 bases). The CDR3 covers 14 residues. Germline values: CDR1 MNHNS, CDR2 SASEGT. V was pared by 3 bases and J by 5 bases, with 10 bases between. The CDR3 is CASSDSWETGELFF. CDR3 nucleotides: TGTGCCAGCAGTGATAGCTGGGAGACCGGGGAGCTGTTTTTT.

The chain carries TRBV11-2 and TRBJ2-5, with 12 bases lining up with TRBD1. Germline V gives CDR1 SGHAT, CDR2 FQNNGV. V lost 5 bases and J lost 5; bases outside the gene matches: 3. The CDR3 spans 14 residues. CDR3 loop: CASSPGTGGETQYF. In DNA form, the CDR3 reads TGTGCCAGCAGCCCAGGGACAGGGGGCGAGACCCAGTACTTC. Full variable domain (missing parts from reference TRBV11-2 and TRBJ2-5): EAGVAQSPRYKIIEKRQSVAFWCNPISGHATLYWYQQILGQGPKLLIQFQNNGVVDDSQLPKDRFSAERLKGVDSTLKIQPAKLEDSAVYLCASSPGTGGETQYFGPGTRLLVL.

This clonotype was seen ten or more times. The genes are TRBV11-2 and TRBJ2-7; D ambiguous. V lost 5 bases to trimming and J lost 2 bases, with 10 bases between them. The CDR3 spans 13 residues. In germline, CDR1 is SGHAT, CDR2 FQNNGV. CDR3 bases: TGTGCCAGCAGCGGCGGATCAACCTACGAGCAGTACTTC. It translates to CASSGGSTYEQYF.

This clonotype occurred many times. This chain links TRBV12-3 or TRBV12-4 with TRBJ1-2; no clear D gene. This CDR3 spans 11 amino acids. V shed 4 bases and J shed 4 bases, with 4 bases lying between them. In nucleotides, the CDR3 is TGTGCCAGCAGTTACGGCTATGGCTACACCTTC. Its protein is CASSYGYGYTF.